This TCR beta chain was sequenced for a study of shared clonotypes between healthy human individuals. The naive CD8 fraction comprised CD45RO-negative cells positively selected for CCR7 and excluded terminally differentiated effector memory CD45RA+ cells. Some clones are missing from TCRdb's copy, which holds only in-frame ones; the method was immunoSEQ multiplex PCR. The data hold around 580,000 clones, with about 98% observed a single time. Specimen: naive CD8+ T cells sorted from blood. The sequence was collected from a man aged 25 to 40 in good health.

CDR3 sequence reads: CASSPSGLANIRHTGELFF. The CDR3 bases are TGCGCCAGCAGCCCTAGTGGACTAGCGAATATTCGGCACACCGGGGAGCTGTTTTTT. The chain employs TRBV5-1 and TRBJ2-2; TRBD2 aligns across 9 bases. The CDR3 contains 19 residues. The germline V gene has CDR1 SGHRS and CDR2 YFSETQ. V dropped 4 bases and J dropped 3; count of bases not matched to a gene: 16. Full variable domain (remainder filled in from reference TRBV5-1 and TRBJ2-2): KAGVTQTPRYLIKTRGQQVTLSCSPISGHRSVSWYQQTPGQGLQFLFEYFSETQRNKGNFPGRFSGRQFSNSRSEMNVSTLELGDSALYLCASSPSGLANIRHTGELFFGEGSRLTVL.